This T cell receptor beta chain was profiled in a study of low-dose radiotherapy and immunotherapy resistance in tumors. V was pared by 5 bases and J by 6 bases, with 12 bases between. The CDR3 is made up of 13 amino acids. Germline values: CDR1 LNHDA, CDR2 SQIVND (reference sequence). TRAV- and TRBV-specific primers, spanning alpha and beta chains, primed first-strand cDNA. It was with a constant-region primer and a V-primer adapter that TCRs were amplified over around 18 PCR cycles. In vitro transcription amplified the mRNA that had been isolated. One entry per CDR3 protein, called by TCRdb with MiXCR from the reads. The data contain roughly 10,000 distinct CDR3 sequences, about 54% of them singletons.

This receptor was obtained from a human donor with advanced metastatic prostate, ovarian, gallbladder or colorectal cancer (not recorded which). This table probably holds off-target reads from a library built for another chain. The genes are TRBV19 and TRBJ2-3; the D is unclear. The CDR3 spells CASSPRSLDTQYF. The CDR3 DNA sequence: TGTGCCAGTAGTCCCCGATCCCTCGATACGCAGTATTTT.